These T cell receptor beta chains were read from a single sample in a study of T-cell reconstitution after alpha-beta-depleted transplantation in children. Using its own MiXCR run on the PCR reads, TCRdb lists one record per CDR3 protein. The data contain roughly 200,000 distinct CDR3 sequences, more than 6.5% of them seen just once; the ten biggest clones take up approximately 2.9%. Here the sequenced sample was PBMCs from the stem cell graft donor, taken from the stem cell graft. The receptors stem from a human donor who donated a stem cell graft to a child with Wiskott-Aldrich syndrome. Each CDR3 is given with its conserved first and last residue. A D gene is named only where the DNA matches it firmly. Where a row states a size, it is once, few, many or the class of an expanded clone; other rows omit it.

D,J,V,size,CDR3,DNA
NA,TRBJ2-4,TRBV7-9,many,CASSLEKDKNIQYF,TGTGCCAGCAGCTTAGAGAAGGATAAAAACATTCAGTACTTC
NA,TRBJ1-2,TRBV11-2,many,CASSAEGDGYTF,TGTGCCAGCAGCGCAGAGGGAGACGGCTACACCTTC
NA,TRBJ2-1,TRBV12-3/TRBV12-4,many,CASSPTSNEQFF,TGTGCCAGCAGTCCCACTAGCAATGAGCAGTTCTTC
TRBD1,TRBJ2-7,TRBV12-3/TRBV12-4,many,CASSSGTGREQYF,TGTGCCAGCAGTTCCGGGACAGGGCGCGAGCAGTACTTC
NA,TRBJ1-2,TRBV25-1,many,CASSVGAIYGYTF,TGTGCCAGCAGTGTCGGAGCCATCTATGGCTACACCTTC
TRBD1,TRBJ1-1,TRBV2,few,CASTRDVGGGEAFF,TGTGCCAGCACCCGGGACGTAGGGGGCGGTGAAGCTTTCTTT
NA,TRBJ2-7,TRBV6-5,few,CASSYSMIATYEQYF,TGTGCCAGCAGTTATTCGATGATAGCCACCTACGAGCAGTACTTC
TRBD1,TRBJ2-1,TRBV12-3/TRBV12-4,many,CASSGTGAYNEQFF,TGTGCCAGCAGTGGAACAGGGGCCTACAATGAGCAGTTCTTC
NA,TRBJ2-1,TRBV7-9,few,CASSFGLASSYNEQFF,TGTGCCAGCAGCTTCGGTCTAGCGAGCTCCTACAATGAGCAGTTCTTC
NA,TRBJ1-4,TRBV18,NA,CASSPGAEGEKLFF,TGTGCCAGCTCACCAGGGGCAGAAGGTGAAAAACTGTTTTTT
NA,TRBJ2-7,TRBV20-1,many,CSARSPSSYEQYF,TGCAGTGCTAGGAGCCCGAGCTCCTACGAGCAGTACTTC
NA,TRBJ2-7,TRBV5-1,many,CASSRDKASYEQYF,TGCGCCAGCTCGCGAGACAAAGCCTCCTACGAGCAGTACTTC
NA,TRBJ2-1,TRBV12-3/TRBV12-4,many,CASSPRSINEQFF,TGTGCCAGCAGTCCCCGCAGTATCAATGAGCAGTTCTTC
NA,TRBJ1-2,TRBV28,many,CASSSPTVYGYTF,TGTGCCAGCAGTTCCCCGACAGTTTATGGCTACACCTTC
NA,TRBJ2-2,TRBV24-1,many,CATSGGRDTGELFF,TGTGCCACCAGTGGAGGCAGGGACACCGGGGAGCTGTTTTTT
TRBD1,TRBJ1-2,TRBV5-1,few,CASSQEPDRTRGYTF,TGCGCCAGCAGCCAGGAGCCGGACAGGACCCGTGGCTACACCTTC
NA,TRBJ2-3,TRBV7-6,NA,CASSESRDPGDTQYF,TGTGCCAGCAGCGAGAGCCGGGACCCGGGAGATACGCAGTATTTT
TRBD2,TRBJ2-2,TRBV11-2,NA,CASSFLKLAASPANTGELFF,TGTGCCAGCAGCTTTCTTAAACTAGCGGCCTCACCCGCTAACACCGGGGAGCTGTTTTTT
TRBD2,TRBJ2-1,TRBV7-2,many,CASGPGLAYNEQFF,TGTGCCAGCGGACCGGGACTAGCCTACAATGAGCAGTTCTTC
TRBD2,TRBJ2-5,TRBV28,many,CASSLAGTSGGAILQETQYF,TGTGCCAGCAGTTTAGCCGGGACTAGCGGGGGAGCTATCCTCCAAGAGACCCAGTACTTC
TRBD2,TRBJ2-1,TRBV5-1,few,CASSFKLAGVAGEQFF,TGCGCCAGCAGCTTCAAACTAGCGGGAGTAGCCGGTGAGCAGTTCTTC
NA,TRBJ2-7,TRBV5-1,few,CASSLAAGRSYEQYF,TGCGCCAGCAGCTTGGCGGCAGGACGGTCCTACGAGCAGTACTTC
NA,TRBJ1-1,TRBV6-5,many,CASSYSVVGTEAFF,TGTGCCAGCAGTTACTCGGTAGTCGGAACTGAAGCTTTCTTT
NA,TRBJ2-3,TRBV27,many,CASSLQYSADTQYF,TGTGCCAGCAGTCTCCAGTACTCCGCGGATACGCAGTATTTT
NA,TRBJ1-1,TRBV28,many,CASSLYKVWVNTEAFF,TGTGCCAGCAGTTTATACAAGGTCTGGGTGAACACTGAAGCTTTCTTT
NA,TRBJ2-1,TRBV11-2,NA,CASSSRRDSYNEQFF,TGTGCCAGCAGCTCCCGACGGGATTCCTACAATGAGCAGTTCTTC
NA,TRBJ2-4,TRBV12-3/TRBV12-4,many,CASSLGGPLVIQYF,TGTGCCAGCAGTTTGGGGGGCCCCCTTGTAATTCAGTACTTC